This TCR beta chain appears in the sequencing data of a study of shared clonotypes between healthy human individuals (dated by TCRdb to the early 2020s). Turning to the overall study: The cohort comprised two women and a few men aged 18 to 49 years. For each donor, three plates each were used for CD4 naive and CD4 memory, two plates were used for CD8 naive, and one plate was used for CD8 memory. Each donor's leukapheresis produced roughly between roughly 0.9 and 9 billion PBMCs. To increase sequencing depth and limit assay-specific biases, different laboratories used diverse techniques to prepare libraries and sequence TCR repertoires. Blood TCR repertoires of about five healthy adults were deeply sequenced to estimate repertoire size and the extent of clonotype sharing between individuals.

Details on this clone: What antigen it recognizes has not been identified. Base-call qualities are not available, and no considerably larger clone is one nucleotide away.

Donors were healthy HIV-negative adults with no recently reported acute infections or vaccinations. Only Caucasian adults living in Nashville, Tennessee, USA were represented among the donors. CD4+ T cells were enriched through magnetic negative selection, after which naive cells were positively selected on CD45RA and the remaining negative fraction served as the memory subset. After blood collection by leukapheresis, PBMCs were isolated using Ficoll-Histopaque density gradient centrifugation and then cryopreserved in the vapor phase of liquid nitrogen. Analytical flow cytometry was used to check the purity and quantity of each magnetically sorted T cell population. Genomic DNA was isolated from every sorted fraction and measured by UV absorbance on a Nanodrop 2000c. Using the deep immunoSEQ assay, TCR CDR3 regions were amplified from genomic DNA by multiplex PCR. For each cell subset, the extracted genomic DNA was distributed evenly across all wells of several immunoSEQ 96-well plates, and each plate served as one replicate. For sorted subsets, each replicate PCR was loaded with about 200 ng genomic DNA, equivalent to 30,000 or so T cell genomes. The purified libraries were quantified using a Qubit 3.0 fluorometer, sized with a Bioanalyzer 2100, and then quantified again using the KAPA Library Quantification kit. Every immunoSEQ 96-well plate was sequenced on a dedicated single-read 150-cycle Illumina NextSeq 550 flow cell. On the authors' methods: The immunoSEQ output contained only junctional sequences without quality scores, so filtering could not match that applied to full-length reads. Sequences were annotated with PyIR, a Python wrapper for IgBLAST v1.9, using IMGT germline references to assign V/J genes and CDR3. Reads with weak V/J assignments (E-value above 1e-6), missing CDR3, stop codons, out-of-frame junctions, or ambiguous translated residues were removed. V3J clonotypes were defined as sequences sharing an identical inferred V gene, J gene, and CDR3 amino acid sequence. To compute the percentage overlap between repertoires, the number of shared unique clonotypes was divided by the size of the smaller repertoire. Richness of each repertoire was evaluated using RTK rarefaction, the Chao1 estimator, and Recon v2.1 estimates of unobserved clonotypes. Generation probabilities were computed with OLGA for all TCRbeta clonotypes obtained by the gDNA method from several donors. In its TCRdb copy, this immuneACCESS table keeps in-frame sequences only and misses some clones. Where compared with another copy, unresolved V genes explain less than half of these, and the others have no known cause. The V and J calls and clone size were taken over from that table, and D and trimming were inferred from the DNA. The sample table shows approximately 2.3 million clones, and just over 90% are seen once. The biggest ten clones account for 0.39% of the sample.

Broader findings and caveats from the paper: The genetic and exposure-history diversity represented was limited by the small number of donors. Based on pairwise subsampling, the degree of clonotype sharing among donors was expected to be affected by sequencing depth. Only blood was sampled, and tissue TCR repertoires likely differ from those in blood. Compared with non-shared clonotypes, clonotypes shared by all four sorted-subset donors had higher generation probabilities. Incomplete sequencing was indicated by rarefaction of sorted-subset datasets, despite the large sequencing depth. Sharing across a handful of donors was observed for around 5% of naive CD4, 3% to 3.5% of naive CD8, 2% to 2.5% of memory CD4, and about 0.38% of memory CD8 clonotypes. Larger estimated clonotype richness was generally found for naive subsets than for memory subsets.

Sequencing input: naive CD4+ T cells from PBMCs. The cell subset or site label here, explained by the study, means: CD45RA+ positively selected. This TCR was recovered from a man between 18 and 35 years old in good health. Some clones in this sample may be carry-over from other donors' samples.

The CDR3 amino acid sequence is: CASGLAAKYNEQFF. The sequenced DNA is TGTGCCAGCGGTCTAGCGGCCAAGTACAATGAGCAGTTCTTC. This chain is built from TRBV27 and TRBJ2-1; a stretch of 7 junction bases matches TRBD2. Trimming takes 8 bases off V and 4 bases off J; junction bases not matched to a gene: 8. In the germline V gene (reference sequence), CDR1 corresponds to MNHEY and CDR2 to SMNVEV. From the cysteine up to the phenylalanine, the CDR3 has a length of 14 residues. Left in the record is the CDR3 DNA by itself, 42 bases read in frame from the first base.